Below are 29 T cell receptor beta chains sequenced from a single sample in a study of regulatory T cells in long-lasting Graves disease. Regarding time point: newly diagnosed GD, antithyroid drugs for less than 3 months. From PBMCs, RNA was extracted and then used to make the TCR library. Construction of TCR beta libraries relied on iRepertoire HTBI primers and on Arm-PCR targeting CDR3 regions. TCRdb re-analysed the multiplex PCR reads in MiXCR, keeping a single row per CDR3 protein. This table holds around 470,000 distinct CDR3 sequences, 11% to 15% found once. The same data also contributed to another study, on T cells in Graves' hyperthyroidism and ophthalmopathy.

The sequenced sample was peripheral blood mononuclear cells (PBMCs), obtained at new diagnosis, from a patient treated with antithyroid drugs. Every receptor here comes from a woman in her fifties or sixties with Graves disease.

This clonotype has only a few counts. The chain has TRBV19 and TRBJ1-5, with D maybe TRBD1 (6 bases). The CDR3 spans 12 residues. The V gene's germline CDR1 is LNHDA and CDR2 SQIVND (reference sequence). The V end lost 4 bases, the J end lost 9 bases, and 10 bases lay between the germline ends. CDR3 in amino acids: CASSRTVRPQHF. The CDR3 DNA is TGTGCCAGTAGTAGGACAGTTCGGCCCCAGCATTTT.

At least ten counts were recorded for this clonotype. V gene TRBV6-1 combines with J gene TRBJ2-5; 9 nucleotides align to TRBD1. Trimming cost V 6 bases and J 5 bases; bases outside gene matches: 7. CDR3 length: 14 amino acids. The germline gives CDR1 MNHNS, CDR2 SASEGT. CDR3 nucleotide sequence: TGTGCCAGCAGCGAACAGGGGGCGAGGGAGACCCAGTACTTC. Its translation: CASSEQGARETQYF.

This clonotype showed up many times. The chain uses TRBV11-2 and TRBJ2-3, with D possibly matching TRBD2 (5 bases). Germline CDR1 and CDR2: SGHAT and FQNNGV. The V end lost 7 bases, the J end lost 3 bases, and 17 bases lay between the germline ends. CDR3 length: 15 amino acids. CDR3 loop: CASTPFAGGTDTQYF. The CDR3 DNA is TGTGCCAGCACTCCGTTCGCGGGTGGGACAGATACGCAGTATTTT.

This clonotype was found many times. V and J are TRBV28 and TRBJ2-7; 11 nucleotides line up with TRBD2. Trimming removed 5 bases from V and 5 bases from J; junction bases left unmatched: 14. CDR1 and CDR2 (germline): MDHEN, SYDVKM. This CDR3 is 17 amino acids long. The CDR3 reads CASSLLSGRGPYDEQYF. DNA of the CDR3: TGTGCCAGCAGTCTCCTTAGCGGGAGGGGGCCTTACGACGAGCAGTACTTC.

Many counts were recorded for this clonotype. The chain uses TRBV2 and TRBJ1-3; possibly TRBD1 for D (5 bases). This CDR3 spans 16 amino acids. Germline values: CDR1 SNHLY, CDR2 FYNNEI. Between the trimmed V and J ends, which lost 0 bases and 0 bases, there was a span of 9 bases. The chain's CDR3 is CASSEALQGSGNTIYF. The DNA for the CDR3 is TGTGCCAGCAGTGAAGCGCTTCAGGGCTCTGGAAACACCATATATTTT.

V is TRBV20-1 and J is TRBJ1-1, with D possibly matching TRBD1 (5 bases). Between the trimmed V and J ends, which lost 6 bases and 1 base, there was a span of 12 bases. CDR1 DFQATT and CDR2 SNEGSKA come from the germline V gene (reference sequence). CDR3 length: 13 residues. CDR3 in DNA: TGCAGTGCCGCGCCAGACAGGAACACTGAAGCTTTCTTT. Protein: CSAAPDRNTEAFF.

As regards this clonotype: A far larger clone lies a single base away; this is likely a read error. V is TRBV7-3 and J is TRBJ2-7; perhaps TRBD2 as D (6 bases). The CDR3 covers 14 residues. Germline assignment: CDR1 SGHTA and CDR2 FQGTGA. V was trimmed by 2 bases and J by 6 bases, leaving 14 bases between them. The CDR3 nucleotides read TGTGCCAGCAGCTTATTCCGGGGAGGATCCGAGCAGTACTTC. Translation gives CASSLFRGGSEQYF.

The J gene is TRBJ2-3, the V gene TRBV20-1; no clear D. The CDR3 has 13 amino acids. Looked up from germline, CDR1 is DFQATT and CDR2 is SNEGSKA (reference sequence). V lost 3 bases and J 0 bases, leaving 7 bases between the germline ends. The CDR3 DNA is TGCAGTGCTAGGGGTCGGAGCACAGATACGCAGTATTTT. Protein sequence: CSARGRSTDTQYF.

This clonotype was observed a single time. A much larger clone lies a single base off, so this may be a read error. The chain has TRBV24-1 and TRBJ1-4; D gene uncertain. V shed 6 bases and J shed 0 bases, with 7 bases lying between them. Per the germline V gene, CDR1 is KGHDR and CDR2 is SFDVKD. CDR3 size: 14 residues. CDR3 residues: CATSPDTTNEKLFF. In DNA form, the CDR3 reads TGTGCCACCAGTCCCGACACAACTAATGAAAAACTGTTTTTT.

In this sample, this clonotype turned up many times. The chain has TRBV6-5 and TRBJ2-7, with 9 bases identical to TRBD1. This CDR3 has 16 amino acids. J lost 1 base, V lost 3 bases, and 7 bases had no gene match. Germline CDR1 MNHEY, CDR2 SVGAGI. CDR3 amino acids: CASSYSRDRVSYEQYF. The CDR3, as DNA: TGTGCCAGCAGTTATTCCCGGGACAGGGTTTCCTACGAGCAGTACTTC.

Ten or more counts support this clonotype. This chain links TRBV3-1 with TRBJ2-1; TRBD1 agrees at 10 bases. This CDR3 has 15 amino acids. The trim removed 7 bases at V and 3 bases at J, leaving 6 bases unmatched. Germline V CDR1 and CDR2: LGHDT, YNNKEL (reference sequence). This chain's CDR3 is CASTRGDRGYNEQFF. CDR3 in DNA: TGTGCCAGCACCCGAGGGGACAGGGGCTACAATGAGCAGTTCTTC.

V and J are TRBV9 and TRBJ2-3; TRBD2 is a possible D gene (6 bases). CDR1 and CDR2 (germline): SGDLS, YYNGEE. CDR3 length: 15 amino acids. With 0 bases removed from V and 4 bases from J, the gap between germline ends came to 12 bases. CDR3 coding DNA: TGTGCCAGCAGCGTAGGGGGGAGGTCAGCAGATACGCAGTATTTT. This gives the protein CASSVGGRSADTQYF.

The chain combines TRBV9 with TRBJ2-1, with 8 bases aligning to TRBD1. The CDR3 extends over 14 amino acids. V shed 3 bases, J shed 11 bases, and the junction held 10 bases outside the gene matches. Per germline, CDR1 SGDLS and CDR2 YYNGEE. The CDR3 bases are TGTGCCAGCAGCGAGGGAGAGACAGGGGATAAGCAGTTCTTC. Translation gives CASSEGETGDKQFF.

Note on this clonotype: A read error likely explains this, since a far larger clone differs by one base. The V and J genes are TRBV7-9 and TRBJ2-5, with a possible D match to TRBD2 (7 bases). The DNA matches TRBJ2-1 better at its end, which makes the J call doubtful. Germline-derived CDR1 and CDR2 are SEHNR and FQNEAQ (reference sequence). This CDR3 comprises 19 residues. The CDR3, as DNA: TGTGCCAGCAGCTTAACAACACGGGCAGACGGGGGGCATCTTAATGAGCAGTTCTTC. This sequence encodes CASSLTTRADGGHLNEQFF.

This clonotype showed up many times. The chain couples TRBV6-1 to TRBJ2-1; possible D gene TRBD1, 7 bases. The CDR3 contains 15 residues. CDR1 MNHNS and CDR2 SASEGT come from the germline V gene. V gave up 6 bases and J gave up 4 bases, with 16 bases separating them. This CDR3 reads CASRRQGGGYNEQFF. CDR3 nucleotide sequence: TGTGCCAGCAGGCGACAGGGAGGTGGTTACAATGAGCAGTTCTTC.

The sample holds a few counts of this clonotype. The rearrangement links TRBV28 to TRBJ2-1, with D unclear. V was pared by 4 bases and J by 7 bases, with 5 bases between. CDR1 is MDHEN and CDR2 is SYDVKM in the germline V gene. The CDR3 is 11 amino acids. CDR3 nucleotides: TGTGCCAGCAGTTATGCAAATGAGCAGTTCTTC. Translating it yields CASSYANEQFF.

This clonotype has a count of ten or more. The chain joins TRBV7-3 to TRBJ1-6, with D perhaps TRBD1 (5 bases). CDR3 length: 15 amino acids. Looked up from germline, CDR1 is SGHTA and CDR2 is FQGTGA. The V end was cut by 2 bases, the J end by 3 bases, with 8 bases between. CDR3 sequence (DNA): TGTGCCAGCAGCTTAGACAGAAGCTATAATTCACCCCTCCACTTT. Amino acid sequence: CASSLDRSYNSPLHF. The full variable domain, in which reference TRBV7-3 and TRBJ1-6 provide the parts outside the CDR3, is GAGVSQTPSNKVTEKGKYVELRCDPISGHTALYWYRQSLGQGPEFLIYFQGTGAADDSGLPNDRFFAVRPEGSVSTLKIQRTERGDSAVYLCASSLDRSYNSPLHFGNGTRLTVT.

This clonotype occurred many times. This sequence joins TRBV28 and TRBJ2-1; D not certain. The ends were cut back, 2 bases at V and 4 bases at J, with 12 bases in the middle. Germline V gene data show CDR1 as MDHEN and CDR2 as SYDVKM. The CDR3 loop spans 15 amino acids. The CDR3 DNA reads TGTGCCAGCAGTTTAGGGTCCGACATATACAATGAGCAGTTCTTC. It is translated as CASSLGSDIYNEQFF.

The CDR3 DNA reads as TGCAGTGCTAGGCCATTCATCGGACTAGCTTCAAATGAGCAGTTCTTC. Protein sequence: CSARPFIGLASNEQFF. This chain joins TRBV20-1 and TRBJ2-1, with 8 bases that match TRBD2. V lost 3 bases and J lost 7; bases outside the gene matches: 14. Germline V gene lookup returns CDR1 DFQATT and CDR2 SNEGSKA (reference sequence). This CDR3 contains 16 residues.

For this clonotype: The germline gene is not matched at one end of the junction; a read error may be the cause. The rearrangement joins TRBV5-1 to TRBJ2-1, with D tentatively TRBD2 (6 bases). The CDR3 totals 14 residues. CDR1 is SGHRS and CDR2 is YFSETQ in the germline V gene. This CDR3 is CASSLISGNNEEFF. CDR3 bases: TGCGCCAGCAGCTTGATTAGCGGCAACAATGAGGAGTTCTTC.

This clonotype was observed many times. The V and J genes are TRBV6-1 and TRBJ2-1; D is perhaps TRBD2 (6 bases). Germline loops: CDR1 MNHNS, CDR2 SASEGT. V was trimmed by 10 bases and J by 6 bases, leaving 13 bases between them. The CDR3 spans 12 residues. The chain's CDR3 is CATYGDSNEQFF. DNA for the CDR3: TGTGCCACCTATGGGGACTCCAATGAGCAGTTCTTC.

This clonotype was seen ten or more times. The CDR3 DNA sequence: TGTGCCAGCAGTCCCAGTTGGGGGGAGCTGTTTTTT. Protein: CASSPSWGELFF. This chain uses TRBV27 with TRBJ2-2; D remains ambiguous. The germline V gene has CDR1 MNHEY and CDR2 SMNVEV (reference sequence). CDR3 length: 12 amino acids. V lost 5 bases, J lost 8 bases, and 9 bases lay in between.

A remark on this clonotype: The CDR3 does not end in the conserved phenylalanine or tryptophan, so this is likely a read error. The chain links TRBV20-1 to TRBJ2-1, with D maybe TRBD2 (6 bases). Trimming pared 5 bases from V and 6 bases from J, leaving 17 bases between. The CDR3 consists of 14 residues. From germline, CDR1 is DFQATT and CDR2 SNEGSKA (reference sequence). The CDR3 reads CSARAGLARNEQFV. The CDR3, as DNA: TGCAGTGCTCGGGCGGGACTCGCCCGCAATGAGCAGTTCGTC.

Concerning this clonotype itself: This could be a read error, since a much larger clone is one nucleotide away. The CDR3 DNA is TGTGTCAGCGGCGGGGGACTAGCGGGAATAGATACGCAGTATTTT. Translation: CVSGGGLAGIDTQYF. The rearrangement joins TRBV2 to TRBJ2-3; 13 bases are a match to TRBD2. The CDR3 runs 15 residues. Looked up from germline, CDR1 is SNHLY and CDR2 is FYNNEI.

The sample holds a few counts of this clonotype. The chain has TRBV3-1 and TRBJ2-2; no firm D call. The CDR3 has 15 residues. The germline gives CDR1 LGHDT, CDR2 YNNKEL (reference sequence). Trimming left V 0 bases short and J 5 bases short, with 10 bases between. The CDR3 spells CASSQEDVITGELFF. The CDR3 coding sequence is TGTGCCAGCAGCCAAGAAGATGTAATTACCGGGGAGCTGTTTTTT. The full variable domain, its missing parts supplied by reference TRBV3-1 and TRBJ2-2, is DTAVSQTPKYLVTQMGNDKSIKCEQNLGHDTMYWYKQDSKKFLKIMFSYNNKELIINETVPNRFSPKSPDKAHLNLHINSLELGDSAVYFCASSQEDVITGELFFGEGSRLTVL.

This clonotype showed up many times. The chain combines TRBV29-1 with TRBJ2-3; perhaps TRBD2 as D (5 bases). The germline V and J ends were trimmed by 7 bases and 6 bases, with 23 bases remaining between them. CDR1 SQVTM and CDR2 ANQGSEA come from the germline V gene. The CDR3 sequence is 15 residues long. CDR3 residues: CSEARRLGPHDTQYF. Here the CDR3 DNA reads TGCAGCGAGGCCCGGAGGCTTGGTCCCCATGATACGCAGTATTTT.

In its sample, this clonotype was seen many times. The chain couples TRBV10-3 to TRBJ1-4; 9 bases agree with TRBD1. Germline loops: CDR1 ENHRY, CDR2 SYGVKD. This CDR3 contains 17 residues. V shed 4 bases, J shed 3 bases, and the junction held 9 bases outside the gene matches. DNA for the CDR3: TGTGCCATCAGTGCGGTCCCGGGACAGGGAGCTAATGAAAAACTGTTTTTT. It encodes CAISAVPGQGANEKLFF.

This chain links TRBV2 with TRBJ2-6; D unclear. The V end was cut by 4 bases, the J end by 4 bases, with 8 bases between. Germline V gene lookup returns CDR1 SNHLY and CDR2 FYNNEI. The CDR3 runs 14 residues. The CDR3 DNA reads TGTGCCAGCAGTGTGGGGTCAGGGGCCAACGTCCTGACTTTC. Translating it yields CASSVGSGANVLTF. Full variable domain (remainder filled in from reference TRBV2 and TRBJ2-6): EPEVTQTPSHQVTQMGQEVILRCVPISNHLYFYWYRQILGQKVEFLVSFYNNEISEKSEIFDDQFSVERPDGSNFTLKIRSTKLEDSAMYFCASSVGSGANVLTFGAGSRLTVL.

In its sample, this clonotype was seen many times. The chain carries TRBV2 and TRBJ1-4; possibly TRBD1 for D (6 bases). Trimming took off 7 bases at V and 8 bases at J, with 14 bases between the two ends. The CDR3 spans 13 residues. In germline, CDR1 is SNHLY, CDR2 FYNNEI. The chain's CDR3 is CASIRQRGEKLFF. The CDR3 DNA follows: TGTGCCAGCATCAGGCAGAGGGGGGAAAAACTGTTTTTT.